This T cell receptor (beta chain) is drawn from a study of T-cell memory formation after mild COVID-19. Comment on this clonotype: Its antigen is unknown.

TCR alpha and TCR beta cDNA libraries with sample barcodes and UMIs came from 5'RACE using constant-segment primers. From the 5' RACE reads, TCRdb called clonotypes with MiXCR, one entry per CDR3 protein. The sample holds 90,000 to 120,000 distinct CDR3 sequences, approximately 15% seen once. General observations from the study: Mainly CM and EM harbored the contracting CD4+ clones; mainly EMRA harbored the CD8+ ones. Still unconfirmed is whether the second-wave clones peaking on day 37 recognized SARS-CoV-2. Memory from before infection featured some responding clones, which suggests cross-reactive memory joined.

Source material: PBMCs or a T cell subset sorted from them (not recorded which). The sequence was obtained from a man in his late teens or twenties who had mild COVID-19 (a few samples of this study predate the infection). Cell type and time point are not known.

CDR3 nucleotide sequence: TGTGCCAGCAGCCAAGTTCGCGGGGGGCCCGGGGAGCTGTTTTTT. Its translation is CASSQVRGGPGELFF. The gene calls are TRBV4-2 and TRBJ2-2, with TRBD2 matching 8 bases. The ends lost 1 base at V and 6 bases at J; junction bases unmatched: 4. The germline CDR1 and CDR2 sequences are LGHNA and YNFKEQ. This CDR3 is built from 15 residues.